Listed below are T cell receptor beta chains from one sample, sequenced in a study of cytomegalovirus exposure and HLA in healthy donors. The data were produced by immunoSEQ multiplex PCR, yet TCRdb's version contains in-frame clones alone and is incomplete. Of around 120,000 clones listed, 15% are singletons. Sequencing was carried out using PBMCs. The receptor set was obtained from a woman under 30 in good health and CMV-seronegative. Both conserved end residues are part of each CDR3. Size is stated for part of the rows, as once, few or many counts, or as a class when the clone is expanded.

clone_size: .; cdr3_length: 13; j_call: TRBJ2-7; v_call: TRBV4-1; cdr3_aa: CASSLSDWDEQYF
clone_size: few; cdr3_length: 15; j_call: TRBJ1-1; v_call: TRBV6-5; cdr3_aa: CASERTGSRDTEAFF
clone_size: .; cdr3_length: 13; j_call: TRBJ2-3; v_call: TRBV15; cdr3_aa: CATSRGPSGGEYF
clone_size: .; cdr3_length: 12; j_call: TRBJ2-3; v_call: TRBV29-1; cdr3_aa: CSVTLGVDTQYF
clone_size: .; cdr3_length: 12; j_call: TRBJ1-2; v_call: TRBV9; cdr3_aa: CASGEGALGYTF
clone_size: .; cdr3_length: 12; j_call: TRBJ1-4; v_call: TRBV2; cdr3_aa: CASLGRHEKLFF
clone_size: .; cdr3_length: 17; j_call: TRBJ2-4; v_call: TRBV7-9; cdr3_aa: CASSFSASFSAKNIQYF
clone_size: .; cdr3_length: 14; j_call: TRBJ1-1; v_call: TRBV6-1; cdr3_aa: CASRALTGGTEAFF
clone_size: few; cdr3_length: 15; j_call: TRBJ1-2; v_call: TRBV28; cdr3_aa: CASSLSHTEGYGYTF
clone_size: few; cdr3_length: 13; j_call: TRBJ2-7; v_call: TRBV5-6; cdr3_aa: CASSRDRGHEQYF
clone_size: few; cdr3_length: 13; j_call: TRBJ1-3; v_call: TRBV7-6; cdr3_aa: CASSAGGGNTIYF
clone_size: .; cdr3_length: 18; j_call: TRBJ1-6; v_call: TRBV5-1; cdr3_aa: CASSLRTGFGNDNSPLHF
clone_size: .; cdr3_length: 11; j_call: TRBJ2-7; v_call: TRBV29-1; cdr3_aa: CSVGAPGEQYF
clone_size: .; cdr3_length: 16; j_call: TRBJ1-6; v_call: TRBV2; cdr3_aa: CASSEAEGLYNSPLHF
clone_size: .; cdr3_length: 14; j_call: TRBJ2-7; v_call: TRBV7-3; cdr3_aa: CASSPPPGRAEQYF
clone_size: .; cdr3_length: 17; j_call: TRBJ2-7; v_call: TRBV5-1; cdr3_aa: CASSFLMTSGISYEQYF
clone_size: .; cdr3_length: 15; j_call: TRBJ1-6; v_call: TRBV5-5; cdr3_aa: CASSLAWLENSPLHF
clone_size: .; cdr3_length: 14; j_call: TRBJ1-2; v_call: TRBV18; cdr3_aa: CASSPGTGTYGYTF
clone_size: .; cdr3_length: 17; j_call: TRBJ1-2; v_call: TRBV30; cdr3_aa: CAWGEGYRDHSAVGYTF
clone_size: few; cdr3_length: 15; j_call: TRBJ1-5; v_call: TRBV27; cdr3_aa: CASVSGGHGGGAQHF
clone_size: .; cdr3_length: 17; j_call: TRBJ2-5; v_call: TRBV5-4; cdr3_aa: CASSLGFLAGTQETQYF
clone_size: .; cdr3_length: 15; j_call: TRBJ1-6; v_call: TRBV30; cdr3_aa: CAWSPPGGYNSPLHF
clone_size: .; cdr3_length: 12; j_call: TRBJ1-2; v_call: TRBV30; cdr3_aa: CAWGDYNYGYTF
clone_size: .; cdr3_length: 14; j_call: TRBJ2-1; v_call: TRBV5-6; cdr3_aa: CASTGGGLYNEQFF
clone_size: few; cdr3_length: 15; j_call: TRBJ2-5; v_call: TRBV29-1; cdr3_aa: CSVGKTSGMSETQYF
clone_size: .; cdr3_length: 14; j_call: TRBJ2-7; v_call: TRBV5-1; cdr3_aa: CASSLGQGLNEQYF
clone_size: few; cdr3_length: 15; j_call: TRBJ2-3; v_call: TRBV28; cdr3_aa: CASSSVAGITDTQYF
clone_size: .; cdr3_length: 15; j_call: TRBJ1-2; v_call: TRBV7-9; cdr3_aa: CASSSWTPSNYGYTF
clone_size: .; cdr3_length: 15; j_call: TRBJ2-7; v_call: TRBV5-4; cdr3_aa: CASSLGLAGIYEQYF
clone_size: .; cdr3_length: 11; j_call: TRBJ2-2; v_call: TRBV9; cdr3_aa: CASSASGELFF
clone_size: few; cdr3_length: 14; j_call: TRBJ2-2; v_call: TRBV6-5; cdr3_aa: CASSYGQYTGELFF
clone_size: .; cdr3_length: 10; j_call: TRBJ1-1; v_call: TRBV29-1; cdr3_aa: CSVRNTEAFF
clone_size: few; cdr3_length: 13; j_call: TRBJ1-5; v_call: TRBV28; cdr3_aa: CASTPGVNQPQHF
clone_size: .; cdr3_length: 17; j_call: TRBJ1-1; v_call: TRBV4-1; cdr3_aa: CASSQEESGFRSPEAFF
clone_size: few; cdr3_length: 16; j_call: TRBJ2-6; v_call: TRBV5-1; cdr3_aa: CASSQRTGVGANVLTF
clone_size: few; cdr3_length: 14; j_call: TRBJ1-2; v_call: TRBV5-6; cdr3_aa: CASIKYSIRGGYTF
clone_size: few; cdr3_length: 15; j_call: TRBJ2-4; v_call: TRBV2; cdr3_aa: CASTSPRVAKNIQYF
clone_size: .; cdr3_length: 13; j_call: TRBJ1-5; v_call: TRBV7-8; cdr3_aa: CASGTRDGQPQHF
clone_size: few; cdr3_length: 14; j_call: TRBJ1-1; v_call: TRBV5-1; cdr3_aa: CASSVTGDHTEAFF
clone_size: .; cdr3_length: 15; j_call: TRBJ2-1; v_call: TRBV19; cdr3_aa: CASRREAGTANEQFF
clone_size: .; cdr3_length: 13; j_call: TRBJ2-7; v_call: TRBV19; cdr3_aa: CASSMGRSYEQYF
clone_size: few; cdr3_length: 12; j_call: TRBJ1-5; v_call: TRBV6-5; cdr3_aa: CASSTANQPQHF
clone_size: .; cdr3_length: 17; j_call: TRBJ1-5; v_call: TRBV19; cdr3_aa: CASSIGQGRYSNQPQHF
clone_size: .; cdr3_length: 13; j_call: TRBJ1-4; v_call: TRBV19; cdr3_aa: CASGTDANEKLFF
clone_size: few; cdr3_length: 14; j_call: TRBJ2-3; v_call: TRBV5-1; cdr3_aa: CASSWTLSTDTQYF
clone_size: .; cdr3_length: 11; j_call: TRBJ2-5; v_call: TRBV18; cdr3_aa: CASSTKETQYF
clone_size: .; cdr3_length: 14; j_call: TRBJ1-1; v_call: TRBV28; cdr3_aa: CATYRPGFNTEAFF
clone_size: .; cdr3_length: 12; j_call: TRBJ2-2; v_call: TRBV5-1; cdr3_aa: CASRSLTGELFF
clone_size: .; cdr3_length: 12; j_call: TRBJ2-7; v_call: TRBV29-1; cdr3_aa: CSVEDRGYEQYF
clone_size: .; cdr3_length: 15; j_call: TRBJ1-3; v_call: TRBV30; cdr3_aa: CAWSAGTGSGNTIYF
clone_size: few; cdr3_length: 17; j_call: TRBJ1-4; v_call: TRBV5-1; cdr3_aa: CASSSDRGGGTNEKLFF
clone_size: few; cdr3_length: 15; j_call: TRBJ2-3; v_call: TRBV9; cdr3_aa: CASSVVGGRGDTQYF
clone_size: .; cdr3_length: 14; j_call: TRBJ1-1; v_call: TRBV6-5; cdr3_aa: CASSYSATSSWAFF
clone_size: .; cdr3_length: 14; j_call: TRBJ2-7; v_call: TRBV28; cdr3_aa: CASGEAPERGEKYF